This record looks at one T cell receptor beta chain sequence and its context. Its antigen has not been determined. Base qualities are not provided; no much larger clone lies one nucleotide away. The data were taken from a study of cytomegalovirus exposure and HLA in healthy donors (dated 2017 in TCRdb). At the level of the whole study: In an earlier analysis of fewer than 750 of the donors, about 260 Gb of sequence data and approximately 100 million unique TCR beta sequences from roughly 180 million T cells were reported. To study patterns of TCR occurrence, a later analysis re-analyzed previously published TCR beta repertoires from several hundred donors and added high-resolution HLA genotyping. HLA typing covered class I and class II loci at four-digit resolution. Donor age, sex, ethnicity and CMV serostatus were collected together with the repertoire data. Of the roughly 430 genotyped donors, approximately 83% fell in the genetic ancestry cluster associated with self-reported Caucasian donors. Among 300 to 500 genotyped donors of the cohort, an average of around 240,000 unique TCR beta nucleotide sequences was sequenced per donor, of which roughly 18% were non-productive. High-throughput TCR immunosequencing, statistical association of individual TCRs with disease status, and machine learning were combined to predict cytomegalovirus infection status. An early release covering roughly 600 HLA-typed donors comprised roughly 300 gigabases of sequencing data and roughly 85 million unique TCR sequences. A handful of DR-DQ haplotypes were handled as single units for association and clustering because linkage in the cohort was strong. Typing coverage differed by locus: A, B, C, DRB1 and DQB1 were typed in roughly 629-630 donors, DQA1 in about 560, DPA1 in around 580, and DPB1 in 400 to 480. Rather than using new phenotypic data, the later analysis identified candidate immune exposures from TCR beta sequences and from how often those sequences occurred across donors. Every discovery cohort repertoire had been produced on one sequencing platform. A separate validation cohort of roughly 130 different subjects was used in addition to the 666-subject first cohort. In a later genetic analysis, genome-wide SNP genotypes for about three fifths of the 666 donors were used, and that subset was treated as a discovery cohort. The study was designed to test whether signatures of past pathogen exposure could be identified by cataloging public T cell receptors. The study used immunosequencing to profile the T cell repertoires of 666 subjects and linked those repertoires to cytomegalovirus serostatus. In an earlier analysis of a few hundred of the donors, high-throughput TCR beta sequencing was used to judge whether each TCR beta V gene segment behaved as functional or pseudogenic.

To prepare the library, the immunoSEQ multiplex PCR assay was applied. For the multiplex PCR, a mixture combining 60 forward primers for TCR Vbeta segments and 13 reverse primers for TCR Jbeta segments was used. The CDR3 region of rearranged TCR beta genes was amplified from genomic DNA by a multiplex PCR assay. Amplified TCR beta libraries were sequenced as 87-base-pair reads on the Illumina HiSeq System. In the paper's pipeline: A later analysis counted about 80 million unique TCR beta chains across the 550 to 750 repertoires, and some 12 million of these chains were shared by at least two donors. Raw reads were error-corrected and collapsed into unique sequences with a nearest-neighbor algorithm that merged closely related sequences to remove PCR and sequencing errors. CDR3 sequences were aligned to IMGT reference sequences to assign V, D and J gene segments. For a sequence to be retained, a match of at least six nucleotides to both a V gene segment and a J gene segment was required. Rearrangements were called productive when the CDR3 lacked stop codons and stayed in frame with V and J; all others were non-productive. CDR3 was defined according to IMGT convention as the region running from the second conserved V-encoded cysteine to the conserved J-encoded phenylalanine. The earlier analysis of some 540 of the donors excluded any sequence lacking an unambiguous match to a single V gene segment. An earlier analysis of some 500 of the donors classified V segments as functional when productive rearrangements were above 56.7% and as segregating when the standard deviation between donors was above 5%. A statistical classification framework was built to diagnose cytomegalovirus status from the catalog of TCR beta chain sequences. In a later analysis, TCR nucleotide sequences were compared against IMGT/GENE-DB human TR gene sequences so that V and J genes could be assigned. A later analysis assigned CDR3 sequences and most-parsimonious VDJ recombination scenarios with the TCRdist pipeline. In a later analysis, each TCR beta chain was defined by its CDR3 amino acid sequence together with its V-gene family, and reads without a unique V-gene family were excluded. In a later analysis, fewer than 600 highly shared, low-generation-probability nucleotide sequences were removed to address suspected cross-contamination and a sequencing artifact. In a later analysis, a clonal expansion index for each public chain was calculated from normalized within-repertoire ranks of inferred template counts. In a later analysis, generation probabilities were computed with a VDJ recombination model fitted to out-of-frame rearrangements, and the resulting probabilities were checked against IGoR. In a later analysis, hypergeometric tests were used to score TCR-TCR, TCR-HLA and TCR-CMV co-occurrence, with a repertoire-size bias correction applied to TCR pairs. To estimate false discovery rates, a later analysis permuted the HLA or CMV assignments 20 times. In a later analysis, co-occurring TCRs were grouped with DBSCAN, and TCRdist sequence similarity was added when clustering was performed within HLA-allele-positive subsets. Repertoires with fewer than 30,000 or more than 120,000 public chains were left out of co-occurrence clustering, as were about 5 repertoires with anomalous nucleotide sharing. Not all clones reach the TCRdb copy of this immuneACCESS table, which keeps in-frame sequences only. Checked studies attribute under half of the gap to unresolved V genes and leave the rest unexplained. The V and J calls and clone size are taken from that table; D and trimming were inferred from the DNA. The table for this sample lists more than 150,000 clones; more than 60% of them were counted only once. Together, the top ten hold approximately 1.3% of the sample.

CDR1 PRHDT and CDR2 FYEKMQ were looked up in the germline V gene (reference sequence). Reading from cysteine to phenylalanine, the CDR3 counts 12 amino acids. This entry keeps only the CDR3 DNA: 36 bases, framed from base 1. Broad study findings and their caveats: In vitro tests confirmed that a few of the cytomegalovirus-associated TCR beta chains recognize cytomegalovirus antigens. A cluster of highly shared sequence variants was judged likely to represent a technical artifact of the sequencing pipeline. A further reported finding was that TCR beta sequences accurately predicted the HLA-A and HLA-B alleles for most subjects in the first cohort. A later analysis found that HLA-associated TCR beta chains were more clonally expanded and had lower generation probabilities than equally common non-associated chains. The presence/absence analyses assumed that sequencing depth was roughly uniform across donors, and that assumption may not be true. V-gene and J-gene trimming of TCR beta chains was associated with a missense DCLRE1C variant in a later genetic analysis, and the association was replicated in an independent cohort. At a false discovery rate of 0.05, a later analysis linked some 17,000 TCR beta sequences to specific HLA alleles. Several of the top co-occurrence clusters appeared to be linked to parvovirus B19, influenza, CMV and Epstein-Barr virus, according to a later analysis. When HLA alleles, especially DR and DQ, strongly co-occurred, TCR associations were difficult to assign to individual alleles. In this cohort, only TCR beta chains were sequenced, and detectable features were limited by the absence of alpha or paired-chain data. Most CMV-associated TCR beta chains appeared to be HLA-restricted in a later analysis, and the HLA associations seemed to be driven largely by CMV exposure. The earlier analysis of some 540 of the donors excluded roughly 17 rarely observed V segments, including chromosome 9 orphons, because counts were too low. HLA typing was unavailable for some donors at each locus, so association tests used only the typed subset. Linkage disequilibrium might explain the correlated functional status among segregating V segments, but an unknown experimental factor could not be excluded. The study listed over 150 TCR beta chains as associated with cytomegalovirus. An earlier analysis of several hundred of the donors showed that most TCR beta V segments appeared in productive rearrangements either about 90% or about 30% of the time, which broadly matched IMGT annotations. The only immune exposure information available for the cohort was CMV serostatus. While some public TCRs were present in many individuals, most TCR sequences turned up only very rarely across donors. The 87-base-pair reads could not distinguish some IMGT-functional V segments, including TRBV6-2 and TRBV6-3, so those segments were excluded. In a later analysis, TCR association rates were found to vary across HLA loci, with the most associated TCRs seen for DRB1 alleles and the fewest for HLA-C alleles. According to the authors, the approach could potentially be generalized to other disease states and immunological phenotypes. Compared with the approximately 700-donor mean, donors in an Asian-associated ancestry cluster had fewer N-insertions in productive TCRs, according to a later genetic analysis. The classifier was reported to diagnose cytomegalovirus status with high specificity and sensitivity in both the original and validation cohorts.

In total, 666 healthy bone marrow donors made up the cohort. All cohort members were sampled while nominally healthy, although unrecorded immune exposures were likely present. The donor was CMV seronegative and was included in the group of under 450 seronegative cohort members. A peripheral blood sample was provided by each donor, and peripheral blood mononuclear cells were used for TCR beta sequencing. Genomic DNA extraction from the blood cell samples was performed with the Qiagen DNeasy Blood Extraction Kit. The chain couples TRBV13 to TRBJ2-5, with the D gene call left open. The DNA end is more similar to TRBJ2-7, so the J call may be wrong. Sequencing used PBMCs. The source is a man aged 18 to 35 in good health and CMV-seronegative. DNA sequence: TGTGCCAGCAGCCTTACCTCCTACGAGCAGTACTTC. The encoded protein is CASSLTSYEQYF.